This T cell receptor (beta chain) was retrieved from a study of shared clonotypes between healthy human individuals. Broader study findings: Rarefaction exposed incomplete sorted-subset sequencing despite large depth.

Splitting the CD4+ cells yielded a CD45RA+ naive subset and a CD45RA-negative memory subset. Template for every sorted-subset replicate PCR totaled 200 to 250 ng DNA, around 32,000 T cell genomes. In the original analysis: Junction-only sequences without quality scores were provided by ImmunoSEQ, so filtering was different. Produced via immunoSEQ multiplex PCR; TCRdb's table is partial and in-frame only. D and trimming come from the DNA, and the V and J calls and clone size come from that table. The data hold some 1,100,000 clones, with 70% to 80% observed a single time. The germline V gene encodes CDR1 SGHVS and CDR2 FNYEAQ. This CDR3 is built from 15 residues. Trimming took off 0 bases at V and 4 bases at J, with 9 bases between the two ends. A note on this clone: The antigen remains undetermined.

The chain carries TRBV7-6 and TRBJ2-2, with D uncertain. The source of this sequence is a man between 18 and 35 years old in good health. Some clones in this sample may be carry-over from other donors' samples. The material sequenced was memory CD4+ T cells from PBMCs. Subset of the sample: CD45RA-negative fraction. CDR3 region: CASSLAPAITGELFF. In DNA form, the CDR3 reads TGTGCCAGCAGCTTAGCGCCCGCTATCACCGGGGAGCTGTTTTTT. Variable domain in full (rest from reference TRBV7-6 and TRBJ2-2): GAGVSQSPRYKVTKRGQDVALRCDPISGHVSLYWYRQALGQGPEFLTYFNYEAQQDKSGLPNDRFSAERPEGSISTLTIQRTEQRDSAMYRCASSLAPAITGELFFGEGSRLTVL.